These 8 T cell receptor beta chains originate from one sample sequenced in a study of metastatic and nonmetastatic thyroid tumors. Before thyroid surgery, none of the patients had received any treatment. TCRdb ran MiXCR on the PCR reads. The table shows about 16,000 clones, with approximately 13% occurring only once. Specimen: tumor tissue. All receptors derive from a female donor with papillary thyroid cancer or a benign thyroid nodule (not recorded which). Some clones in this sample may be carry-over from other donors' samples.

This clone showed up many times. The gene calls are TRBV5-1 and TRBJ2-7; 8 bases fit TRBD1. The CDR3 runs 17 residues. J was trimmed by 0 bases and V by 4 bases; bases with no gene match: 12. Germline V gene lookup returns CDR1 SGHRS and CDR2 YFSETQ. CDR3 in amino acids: CASSQPGQGGYSYEQYF. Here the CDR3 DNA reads TGCGCCAGCAGCCAACCAGGACAGGGAGGCTACTCCTACGAGCAGTACTTC. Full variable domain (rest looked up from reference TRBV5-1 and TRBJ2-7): KAGVTQTPRYLIKTRGQQVTLSCSPISGHRSVSWYQQTPGQGLQFLFEYFSETQRNKGNFPGRFSGRQFSNSRSEMNVSTLELGDSALYLCASSQPGQGGYSYEQYFGPGTRLTVT.

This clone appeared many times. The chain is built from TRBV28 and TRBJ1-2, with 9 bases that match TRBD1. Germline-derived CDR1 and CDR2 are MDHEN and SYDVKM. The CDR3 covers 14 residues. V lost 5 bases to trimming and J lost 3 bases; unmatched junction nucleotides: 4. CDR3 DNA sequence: TGTGCCAGCAGTGGCGGGACAGGGTACTATGGCTACACCTTC. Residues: CASSGGTGYYGYTF.

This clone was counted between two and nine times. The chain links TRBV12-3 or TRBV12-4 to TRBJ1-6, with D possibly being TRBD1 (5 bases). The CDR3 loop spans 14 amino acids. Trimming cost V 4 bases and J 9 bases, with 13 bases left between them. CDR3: CASSSQGRGSPLHF. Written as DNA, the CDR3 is TGTGCCAGCAGTTCTCAGGGTAGGGGTTCACCCCTCCACTTT.

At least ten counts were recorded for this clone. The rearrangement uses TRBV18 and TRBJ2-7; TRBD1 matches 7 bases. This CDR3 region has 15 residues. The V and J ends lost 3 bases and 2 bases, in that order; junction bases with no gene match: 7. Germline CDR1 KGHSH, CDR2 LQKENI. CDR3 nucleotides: TGTGCCAGCTCACCGAACCGGGACAGCCCCTACGAGCAGTACTTC. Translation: CASSPNRDSPYEQYF.

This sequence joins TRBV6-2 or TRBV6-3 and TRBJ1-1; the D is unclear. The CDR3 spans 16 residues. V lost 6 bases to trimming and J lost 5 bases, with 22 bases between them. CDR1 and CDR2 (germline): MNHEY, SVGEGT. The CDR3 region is CASRTFPVTTTTEAFF. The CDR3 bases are TGTGCCAGCAGAACCTTCCCCGTGACAACTACGACTGAAGCTTTCTTT.

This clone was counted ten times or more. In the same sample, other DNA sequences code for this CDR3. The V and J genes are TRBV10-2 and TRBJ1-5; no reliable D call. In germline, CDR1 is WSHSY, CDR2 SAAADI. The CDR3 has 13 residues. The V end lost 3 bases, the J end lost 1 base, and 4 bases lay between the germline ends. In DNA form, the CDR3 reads TGCGCCAGCAGTGACAGGAGCAATCAGCCCCAGCATTTT. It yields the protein CASSDRSNQPQHF.

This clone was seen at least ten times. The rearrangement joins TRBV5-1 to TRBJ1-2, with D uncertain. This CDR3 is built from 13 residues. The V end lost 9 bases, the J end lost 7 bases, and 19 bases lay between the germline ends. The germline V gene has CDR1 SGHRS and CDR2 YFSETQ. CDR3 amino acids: CATRSVAAGGYTF. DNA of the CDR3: TGCGCCACTCGAAGCGTAGCGGCTGGTGGCTACACCTTC.

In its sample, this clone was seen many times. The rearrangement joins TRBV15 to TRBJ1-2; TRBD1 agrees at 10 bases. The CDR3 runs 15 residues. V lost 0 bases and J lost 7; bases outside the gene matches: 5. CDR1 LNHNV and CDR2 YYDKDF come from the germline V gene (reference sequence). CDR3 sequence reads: CATSRDLGQGTGYTF. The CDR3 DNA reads TGTGCCACCAGCAGAGATCTGGGACAGGGGACTGGCTACACCTTC.